Each of the 24 T cell receptor beta chains below was sequenced from the same sample in a study of OX40 agonist ivuxolimab in advanced cancers. Sequenced by immunoSEQ multiplex PCR; TCRdb stores in-frame clones only, minus some. The data hold roughly 3,500 clones, with 65% to 85% observed a single time. The sample was CD4+ or CD8+ T cells sorted from blood, taken in a trial of the OX40 agonist ivuxolimab. The origin of the receptors is an adult with an advanced solid tumor such as melanoma, head and neck, liver or kidney cancer.

The chain uses TRBV30 and TRBJ2-7; D is undetermined. Per the germline V gene, CDR1 is GTSNPN and CDR2 is SVGIG (reference sequence). The V gene lost 0 bases and the J gene lost 3 bases, with 12 bases spanning the gap. This CDR3 has 14 amino acids. The CDR3 loop reads CAWSVQSGRYEQYF. In DNA form, the CDR3 reads TGTGCCTGGAGTGTCCAGTCAGGACGCTACGAGCAGTACTTC.

The gene calls are TRBV28 and TRBJ1-5; D is unresolved. The germline CDR1 and CDR2 sequences are MDHEN and SYDVKM. V was clipped by 4 bases and J by 2 bases, with 9 bases between them. The CDR3 is 14 residues long. CDR3 amino acids: CASSSWEGNQPQHF. CDR3 nucleotides: TGTGCCAGCAGTTCTTGGGAGGGCAATCAGCCCCAGCATTTT.

Turning to this clone: A far larger clone is a single base away, which makes a read error likely. CDR3 nucleotides: TGCACCAGCAGCCTTCAGAACCGGGACGAGCAGTACTTC. It translates to CTSSLQNRDEQYF. J is TRBJ2-7 and V is TRBV1; the D call in the table, TRBD2, was not verified against the DNA. TRBV1 is designated a pseudogene. The length of the CDR3 is 13 residues.

The rearrangement uses TRBV5-4 and TRBJ2-7; D may correspond to TRBD1 or TRBD2 (6 bases each). V lost 3 bases and J lost 3, with 19 bases in between. CDR3 size: 16 residues. Germline-derived CDR1 and CDR2 are SGHNT and YYREEE (reference sequence). This CDR3 reads CASSWGAERGDYEQYF. The DNA of the CDR3 is TGTGCCAGCAGCTGGGGGGCGGAAAGGGGGGACTACGAGCAGTACTTC. Complete variable domain (other parts from reference TRBV5-4 and TRBJ2-7): ETGVTQSPTHLIKTRGQQVTLRCSSQSGHNTVSWYQQALGQGPQFIFQYYREEENGRGNFPPRFSGLQFPNYSSELNVNALELDDSALYLCASSWGAERGDYEQYFGPGTRLTVT.

The count of this clone is one. The chain has TRBV1 and TRBJ1-2. TRBV1 is labeled a pseudogene. The CDR3 length is 16 residues. In DNA, the CDR3 is TGCACCAGCAGGCCTGTAAGTGTGCGAAAGACCTATGGCTACACCTTC. Translating gives CTSRPVSVRKTYGYTF.

The J gene is TRBJ2-7, the V gene TRBV29-1; D remains unclear. Per the germline V gene, CDR1 is SQVTM and CDR2 is ANQGSEA. The CDR3 spans 12 residues. V lost 7 bases and J 3 bases, leaving 13 bases between the germline ends. This chain's CDR3 is CSAVLWDYEQYF. The CDR3 region has the DNA TGCAGCGCCGTCTTATGGGACTACGAGCAGTACTTC.

The chain links TRBV15 to TRBJ2-7, with 12 bases that match TRBD2. Germline V gives CDR1 LNHNV, CDR2 YYDKDF (reference sequence). The CDR3 contains 14 residues. V gave up 5 bases and J gave up 2 bases; unmatched junction bases: 1. The CDR3 DNA follows: TGTGCCACCAGCCGACTAGCGGGGGCCTACGAGCAGTACTTC. Protein sequence: CATSRLAGAYEQYF.

The chain is built from TRBV9 and TRBJ1-1; TRBD1 agrees at 7 bases. The CDR3 loop spans 15 amino acids. Unmatched junction bases numbered 4, after V lost 2 bases and J lost 0 bases. The germline gives CDR1 SGDLS, CDR2 YYNGEE. The CDR3 loop reads CASSVHRGMNTEAFF. In DNA form, the CDR3 reads TGTGCCAGCAGCGTCCACAGGGGCATGAACACTGAAGCTTTCTTT.

The chain employs TRBV27 and TRBJ2-1, with TRBD1 matching over 8 bases. V gave up 3 bases and J gave up 3 bases; unmatched junction bases: 7. Germline CDR1 reads MNHEY; CDR2 reads SMNVEV (reference sequence). The CDR3 is 16 residues long. As DNA, the CDR3 is TGTGCCAGCAGTTTCGTGAGGACAGGGCTCTACAATGAGCAGTTCTTC. Protein sequence: CASSFVRTGLYNEQFF.

This chain uses TRBV19 with TRBJ2-5; no reliable D call. This CDR3 region has 17 residues. CDR1 and CDR2 from the germline V gene are LNHDA and SQIVND (reference sequence). V lost 5 bases and J lost 2, with 21 bases in between. DNA for the CDR3: TGTGCCAGTAGTTCCCCCGCAAGCCAGAGCCTGCAAGAGACCCAGTACTTC. Encoded protein: CASSSPASQSLQETQYF.

The rearrangement links TRBV7-3 to TRBJ2-7; D is unresolved. V lost 2 bases, J lost 6 bases, and 11 bases lay in between. The length of the CDR3 is 13 residues. Per the germline V gene, CDR1 is SGHTA and CDR2 is FQGTGA. The CDR3 nucleotides are TGTGCCAGCAGCTTATCGGCCAGTCGCGAGCAGTACTTC. Its protein product is CASSLSASREQYF.

V gene TRBV11-2 combines with J gene TRBJ2-1; tentative D call: TRBD2 (6 bases). Trimming removed 4 bases from V and 4 bases from J, with 8 bases in between. CDR3 size: 13 residues. CDR1 and CDR2 (germline): SGHAT, FQNNGV. The CDR3: CASSSDYYNEQFF. The DNA of the CDR3 is TGTGCCAGCAGCTCGGACTATTACAATGAGCAGTTCTTC.

This chain links TRBV7-8 with TRBJ1-2; 9 bases fit TRBD1. Trimming took 6 bases from V and 5 from J; bases not matched to a gene: 7. The CDR3 extends over 14 amino acids. From germline, CDR1 is SGHVS and CDR2 FQNEAQ. The CDR3 region has the DNA TGTGCCAGCAGACTAGGGGGACAGGGATATGGCTACACCTTC. This sequence encodes CASRLGGQGYGYTF.

The chain employs TRBV9 and TRBJ2-7; D is uncertain. The CDR3 consists of 14 residues. Trimming pared 0 bases from V and 3 bases from J, leaving 10 bases between. The germline CDR1 and CDR2 sequences are SGDLS and YYNGEE. CDR3 sequence reads: CASSVGLGSYEQYF. CDR3 DNA: TGTGCCAGCAGCGTAGGATTGGGTAGCTACGAGCAGTACTTC. Together with reference TRBV9 and TRBJ2-7, the CDR3 gives the full variable domain: DSGVTQTPKHLITATGQRVTLRCSPRSGDLSVYWYQQSLDQGLQFLIQYYNGEERAKGNILERFSAQQFPDLHSELNLSSLELGDSALYFCASSVGLGSYEQYFGPGTRLTVT.

The CDR3 loop reads CASSAVVRTDTQYF. The DNA of the CDR3 is TGTGCCAGCAGTGCCGTCGTTCGCACAGATACGCAGTATTTT. This chain joins TRBV28 and TRBJ2-3; no definite D call. From germline, CDR1 is MDHEN and CDR2 SYDVKM. There are 14 residues in the CDR3. The germline V and J ends were trimmed by 5 bases and 1 base, with 10 bases remaining between them.

The gene calls are TRBV7-6 and TRBJ2-7; the match to TRBD2 covers 13 bases. The CDR3 is 15 amino acids. Trimming took 3 bases from V and 2 from J; bases not matched to a gene: 1. The germline V gene encodes CDR1 SGHVS and CDR2 FNYEAQ. In DNA form, the CDR3 reads TGTGCCAGCAGCTTTGGACTAGCGGGAGCCTACGAGCAGTACTTC. The encoded protein is CASSFGLAGAYEQYF. Supplemented by reference TRBV7-6 and TRBJ2-7, the full variable domain reads GAGVSQSPRYKVTKRGQDVALRCDPISGHVSLYWYRQALGQGPEFLTYFNYEAQQDKSGLPNDRFSAERPEGSISTLTIQRTEQRDSAMYRCASSFGLAGAYEQYFGPGTRLTVT.

V usage is TRBV30 and J usage is TRBJ2-7; possibly TRBD1 for D (5 bases). The V gene's germline CDR1 is GTSNPN and CDR2 SVGIG (reference sequence). The V gene lost 0 bases and the J gene lost 1 base, with 7 bases spanning the gap. The CDR3 has 13 amino acids. Here the CDR3 reads CAWSVDSSYEQYF. CDR3 coding DNA: TGTGCCTGGAGTGTAGACAGTTCCTACGAGCAGTACTTC. Drawing the rest from reference TRBV30 and TRBJ2-7, the complete variable domain is SQTIHQWPATLVQPVGSPLSLECTVEGTSNPNLYWYRQAAGRGLQLLFYSVGIGQISSEVPQNLSASRPQDRQFILSSKKLLLSDSGFYLCAWSVDSSYEQYFGPGTRLTVT.

CDR3 in DNA: TGTGCCAGCAGTGAGAACCCCAGGAGTTCTGAAGCTTTCTTT. Its translation: CASSENPRSSEAFF. The chain carries TRBV2 and TRBJ1-1; no firm D call. The V end was cut by 3 bases, the J end by 6 bases, with 14 bases between. The germline CDR1 and CDR2 sequences are SNHLY and FYNNEI. This CDR3 comprises 14 residues.

The chain combines TRBV2 with TRBJ2-7; 8 nucleotides match TRBD1. Germline CDR1 is SNHLY and CDR2 is FYNNEI. The CDR3 runs 15 residues. The V segment lost 5 bases and the J segment 1 base; nucleotides outside the gene matches: 7. The CDR3 DNA reads as TGTGCCAGCAGTAAACTCAGGGGGCCGTCCTACGAGCAGTACTTC. Translated, it gives CASSKLRGPSYEQYF.

This rearrangement joins TRBV15 to TRBJ2-2; the match to TRBD1 covers 7 bases. Germline V lookup: CDR1 LNHNV, CDR2 YYDKDF (reference sequence). Trimming cost V 3 bases and J 5 bases; bases outside gene matches: 9. The CDR3 covers 16 residues. The CDR3 region has the DNA TGTGCCACCAGCAGGGGACAGACCTCGCTAACCGGGGAGCTGTTTTTT. This gives the protein CATSRGQTSLTGELFF. The full variable domain, its missing parts supplied by reference TRBV15 and TRBJ2-2, is DAMVIQNPRYQVTQFGKPVTLSCSQTLNHNVMYWYQQKSSQAPKLLFHYYDKDFNNEADTPDNFQSRRPNTSFCFLDIRSPGLGDTAMYLCATSRGQTSLTGELFFGEGSRLTVL.

This clone was observed a handful of times. The chain joins TRBV10-2 to TRBJ2-1; no firm D call. Per germline, CDR1 WSHSY and CDR2 SAAADI. CDR3 size: 16 residues. The V end was cut by 4 bases, the J end by 4 bases, with 17 bases between. CDR3 nucleotides: TGCGCCAGCAGTGTAGGCCAACGGGTGACATACAATGAGCAGTTCTTC. This translates into CASSVGQRVTYNEQFF.

The chain carries TRBV7-8 and TRBJ2-7, with 7 bases that match TRBD2. The ends lost 4 bases at V and 4 bases at J; junction bases unmatched: 7. The CDR3 is made up of 14 amino acids. Germline V lookup: CDR1 SGHVS, CDR2 FQNEAQ. The CDR3 loop is CASSSMRGRYEQYF. In DNA form, the CDR3 reads TGTGCCAGCAGCTCAATGCGCGGGAGATACGAGCAGTACTTC.

The J gene is TRBJ2-7, the V gene TRBV29-1, with 9 bases aligning to TRBD1. The V gene end was trimmed by 6 bases and the J gene end by 0 bases; junction bases not matched to a gene: 3. CDR1 and CDR2 (germline): SQVTM, ANQGSEA. This CDR3 region has 13 residues. CDR3 loop: CSVMTGGSYEQYF. The CDR3 nucleotides read TGCAGCGTGATGACAGGGGGCTCCTACGAGCAGTACTTC.

The gene calls are TRBV29-1 and TRBJ2-5, with unresolved D. CDR1 is SQVTM, CDR2 ANQGSEA, per germline. The CDR3 contains 11 residues. Trimming pared 7 bases from V and 3 bases from J, leaving 9 bases between. CDR3: CSGRTKETQYF. The DNA of the CDR3 is TGCAGCGGGCGGACGAAAGAGACCCAGTACTTC.